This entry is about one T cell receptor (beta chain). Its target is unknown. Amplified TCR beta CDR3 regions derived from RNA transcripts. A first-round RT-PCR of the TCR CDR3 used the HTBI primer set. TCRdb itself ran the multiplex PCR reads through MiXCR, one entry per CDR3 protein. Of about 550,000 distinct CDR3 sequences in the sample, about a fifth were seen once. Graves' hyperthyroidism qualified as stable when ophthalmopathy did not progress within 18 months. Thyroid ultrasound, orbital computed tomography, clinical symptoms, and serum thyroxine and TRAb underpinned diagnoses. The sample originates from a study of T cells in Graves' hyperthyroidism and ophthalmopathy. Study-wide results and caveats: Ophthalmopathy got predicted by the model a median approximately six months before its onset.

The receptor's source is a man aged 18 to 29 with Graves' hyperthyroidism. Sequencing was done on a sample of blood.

The CDR3 sequence: CASRPYGGTKETQYF. CDR3 bases: TGTGCCAGTCGACCCTATGGGGGGACGAAAGAGACCCAGTACTTC. The chain links TRBV19 to TRBJ2-5; weak D call: TRBD2 (6 bases). The germline V gene has CDR1 LNHDA and CDR2 SQIVND (reference sequence). V lost 8 bases to trimming and J lost 3 bases, with 19 bases between them. CDR3 length: 15 amino acids.